The clone carrying this TCR beta chain was recorded a few times. The target antigen is unknown. CDR1 is LGHNA, CDR2 YNFKEQ, per germline. After removal of 5 bases from V and 3 bases from J, the junction contained 8 bases not matched to a gene. CDR3 length: 16 amino acids. The PCR was carried out with 60 Vbeta primers and 13 Jbeta primers. Original handling: Roughly 11 million of the roughly 80 million unique TCR beta chains counted in a later analysis were shared. Sequencing used immunoSEQ multiplex PCR; TCRdb keeps in-frame clones, though not all of them. The D gene and trimming were derived from the DNA, and the V and J assignments and clone size from that table. The repertoire holds about 110,000 clones, with more than 70% as singletons. The data are from a study of cytomegalovirus exposure and HLA in healthy donors. For the study at large: Ancestry clustering placed 81% of approximately 370 genotyped donors in the Caucasian-associated cluster.

Study results and caveats: In a later analysis, HLA-C alleles had the fewest associated TCRs, DRB1 alleles the most. Further analysis, carried out later, found HLA-associated TCR beta chains more clonally expanded than equally common other chains.

Sequencing was performed on PBMCs. This receptor was taken from a woman in her fifties or sixties in good health and CMV-seropositive. The chain combines TRBV4-2 with TRBJ2-2; 8 nucleotides align to TRBD2. This CDR3 reads CASSRRAGVDTGELFF. Here the CDR3 DNA reads TGTGCCAGCAGCAGGAGAGCGGGAGTGGACACCGGGGAGCTGTTTTTT.